Detailed here is one T cell receptor beta chain. The data were taken from a study of blood T cell repertoires in COVID-19. In the study overall: Recovery meant two consecutive negative NP/OP PCR tests, professional clearance, or resolved symptoms.

The V end was cut by 4 bases, the J end by 9 bases, with 10 bases between. Germline loops: CDR1 SGHTS, CDR2 YDEGEE. CDR3 length equals 11 residues. The repertoire was sequenced with immunoSEQ multiplex PCR; TCRdb's copy has only in-frame clones and lacks some. The sample lists over 110,000 clones; approximately 84% were seen once. The clonotype was recovered from a man in his forties or fifties in a cohort exposed to, infected with or recovered from COVID-19 (not recorded which). Sequencing was done on a sample of PBMCs or T cells enriched from blood (not recorded which). The rearrangement joins TRBV5-8 to TRBJ1-2; perhaps TRBD1 as D (5 bases). The CDR3: CASSLRQSYTF. The CDR3 DNA reads TGTGCCAGCAGCCTCCGACAGAGCTACACCTTC.